This TCR beta chain was documented in a study of T cell changes during pregnancy in multiple sclerosis. The table came from immunoSEQ multiplex PCR; TCRdb's copy has only in-frame clones and leaves some out. The sample lists about 49,000 clones, around 93% occurring once. Germline V gene sequence: CDR1 LNHDA, CDR2 SQIVND (reference sequence). CDR3 length equals 16 residues. With V trimmed by 5 bases and J by 6 bases, 5 bases remained unmatched. The sample was CD8+ T cells from peripheral blood mononuclear cells, taken in the first trimester of pregnancy. The receptor was derived from a female donor with multiple sclerosis, enrolled in a pregnancy study. The chain recombines TRBV19 with TRBJ2-2, with 14 bases lining up with TRBD2. As DNA, the CDR3 is TGTGCCAGTAGTTCCACGACTAGCGGGAGGGCCGGGGAGCTGTTTTTT. As protein: CASSSTTSGRAGELFF.